The 32 T cell receptor beta chains listed next were all sequenced from one sample in a study of T cells in Graves' hyperthyroidism and ophthalmopathy. Regions amplified from RNA transcripts were the TCR beta CDR3 regions. During a first-round RT-PCR of the TCR CDR3, the HTBI primer set was used. MiXCR was run by TCRdb on the multiplex PCR reads, yielding one entry per CDR3 protein. This table holds approximately 370,000 distinct CDR3 sequences, about a sixth found once. Sequencing input: blood. The receptors here all came from a woman younger than 45 with Graves' hyperthyroidism that later progressed to Graves' ophthalmopathy.

This clonotype was seen ten or more times. The J gene is TRBJ2-7, the V gene TRBV20-1; possible D gene TRBD1, 5 bases. From germline, CDR1 is DFQATT and CDR2 SNEGSKA (reference sequence). The CDR3 length is 14 residues. Trimming cost V 2 bases and J 5 bases, with 16 bases left between them. This CDR3 is CSARSLSRGNEQYF. CDR3 bases: TGCAGTGCTAGATCACTGAGTAGGGGAAACGAGCAGTACTTC.

This chain connects TRBV2 to TRBJ2-3; 12 nucleotides match TRBD1. The V gene's germline CDR1 is SNHLY and CDR2 FYNNEI. The CDR3 length is 15 residues. V shed 6 bases and J 4 bases; nucleotides not matched to a gene: 5. The CDR3, as DNA: TGTGCCAGCAGGCCCGGGACAGGGGGCGCAGATACGCAGTATTTT. This sequence encodes CASRPGTGGADTQYF. Supplemented by reference TRBV2 and TRBJ2-3, the full variable domain reads EPEVTQTPSHQVTQMGQEVILRCVPISNHLYFYWYRQILGQKVEFLVSFYNNEISEKSEIFDDQFSVERPDGSNFTLKIRSTKLEDSAMYFCASRPGTGGADTQYFGPGTRLTVL.

V usage is TRBV5-5 and J usage is TRBJ2-1; 7 nucleotides agree with TRBD2. Per the germline V gene, CDR1 is SGHKS and CDR2 is YYEKEE (reference sequence). V was pared by 4 bases and J by 8 bases, with 9 bases of the junction left unmatched. The CDR3 contains 14 residues. CDR3 sequence reads: CASSPMQGGDEQFF. CDR3 bases: TGTGCCAGCAGCCCGATGCAGGGAGGGGATGAGCAGTTCTTC.

This clonotype has ten or more counts. CDR3 DNA sequence: TGTGCCAGCAGCCCCAGGGGCGGAACTAATGAAAAACTGTTTTTT. Translating gives CASSPRGGTNEKLFF. V and J are TRBV11-2 and TRBJ1-4, with D possibly being TRBD1 (6 bases). The ends were cut back, 5 bases at V and 1 base at J, with 11 bases in the middle. Germline CDR1 reads SGHAT; CDR2 reads FQNNGV. The CDR3 extends over 15 amino acids. The complete variable domain, with remaining parts taken from reference TRBV11-2 and TRBJ1-4, reads EAGVAQSPRYKIIEKRQSVAFWCNPISGHATLYWYQQILGQGPKLLIQFQNNGVVDDSQLPKDRFSAERLKGVDSTLKIQPAKLEDSAVYLCASSPRGGTNEKLFFGSGTQLSVL.

Ten or more counts support this clonotype. V gene TRBV28 combines with J gene TRBJ2-7, with D uncertain. Trimming cost V 6 bases and J 5 bases, with 11 bases left between them. The CDR3 spans 12 residues. Germline lookup yields CDR1 MDHEN and CDR2 SYDVKM. CDR3 protein: CASSRTDHEQYF. The CDR3 DNA sequence: TGTGCCAGCAGCCGAACAGATCACGAGCAGTACTTC. The full variable domain, with the rest looked up from reference TRBV28 and TRBJ2-7, is DVKVTQSSRYLVKRTGEKVFLECVQDMDHENMFWYRQDPGLGLRLIYFSYDVKMKEKGDIPEGYSVSREKKERFSLILESASTNQTSMYLCASSRTDHEQYFGPGTRLTVT.

This clonotype has a handful of counts. This chain joins TRBV27 and TRBJ2-7, with TRBD1 identical over 7 bases. V was clipped by 6 bases and J by 0 bases; unmatched bases: 14. From germline, CDR1 is MNHEY and CDR2 SMNVEV (reference sequence). The CDR3 covers 17 residues. In DNA form, the CDR3 reads TGTGCCAGCAGCCGCAATCCCGGGACAGCGGACTCCTACGAGCAGTACTTC. Translating it yields CASSRNPGTADSYEQYF.

This rearrangement joins TRBV6-1 to TRBJ2-2; a weak D match, TRBD2 (5 bases). The CDR3 sequence is 17 residues long. V was trimmed by 2 bases and J by 3 bases, leaving 16 bases between them. Germline assignment: CDR1 MNHNS and CDR2 SASEGT. The CDR3: CASSEFRASHYTGELFF. CDR3 sequence (DNA): TGTGCCAGCAGTGAATTTCGGGCTAGCCATTACACCGGGGAGCTGTTTTTT.

This clonotype showed up many times. The rearrangement links TRBV9 to TRBJ1-6; D is ambiguous. This CDR3 has 14 residues. Germline CDR1 reads SGDLS; CDR2 reads YYNGEE. V lost 2 bases, J lost 6 bases, and 9 bases lay in between. DNA of the CDR3: TGTGCCAGCAGCGTTACCGGGGTTAATTCACCCCTCCACTTT. Amino acids: CASSVTGVNSPLHF.

This clonotype was recorded at least ten times. As DNA, the CDR3 is TGCGCCAGCAGCCGCCGACGCACAGGGGGCACTGAAGCTTTCTTT. As protein: CASSRRRTGGTEAFF. The chain has TRBV4-1 and TRBJ1-1, with TRBD1 matching over 8 bases. Germline CDR1 reads MGHRA; CDR2 reads YSYEKL. The trim removed 4 bases at V and 4 bases at J, leaving 8 bases unmatched. This CDR3 is 15 amino acids long.

Concerning this clonotype itself: This clone may be a read error of a much larger clone one base away. V and J are TRBV4-1 and TRBJ2-5, with D possibly TRBD1 on 6 matching bases. Germline CDR1 is MGHRA and CDR2 is YSYEKL. CDR3 length: 15 amino acids. V gave up 1 base and J gave up 1 base, with 10 bases separating them. The CDR3 DNA sequence: TGCGCCAGCAGCCAAGGTGGACAGAGCCAAGAGACCCAGTACTTC. Translation: CASSQGGQSQETQYF.

This clonotype was detected only a few times. The gene calls are TRBV30 and TRBJ1-3; D gene unclear. Trimming took off 5 bases at V and 4 bases at J, with 18 bases between the two ends. CDR1 and CDR2 from the germline V gene are GTSNPN and SVGIG (reference sequence). The CDR3 consists of 15 residues. CDR3 nucleotides: TGTGCCTGGTCCTCCGACGGAGGAAGAGGAAACACCATATATTTT. Translating gives CAWSSDGGRGNTIYF.

This clonotype was detected a few times. The rearrangement uses TRBV29-1 and TRBJ2-3, with a tentative D call TRBD2 (6 bases). Germline V gene sequence: CDR1 SQVTM, CDR2 ANQGSEA. CDR3 length: 15 amino acids. Trimming pared 6 bases from V and 4 bases from J, leaving 20 bases between. Here the CDR3 reads CSVTGGPFSPDTQYF. CDR3 nucleotides: TGCAGCGTGACCGGAGGGCCGTTTTCCCCAGATACGCAGTATTTT.

This clonotype appeared a few times. The CDR3 nucleotides read TGTGCCAGCTCACCACCCCTGGGGGGGCTCCCTGAAGCTTTCTTT. Its translation is CASSPPLGGLPEAFF. This chain links TRBV18 with TRBJ1-1, with D tentatively TRBD1 (6 bases). Deletions cut 0 bases from V and 6 bases from J, with 14 bases between. This CDR3 is built from 15 residues. CDR1 KGHSH and CDR2 LQKENI come from the germline V gene.

At least ten counts were recorded for this clonotype. The CDR3 loop reads CSARDLRARGEQYF. CDR3 nucleotides: TGCAGTGCTAGAGATCTTCGGGCTCGGGGCGAGCAGTACTTC. The V gene is TRBV20-1, the J gene TRBJ2-7, with TRBD2 as a possible D gene (5 bases). Germline V gives CDR1 DFQATT, CDR2 SNEGSKA (reference sequence). There are 14 residues in the CDR3. Trimming shortened V by 0 bases and J by 6 bases, and 15 bases separated the two germline ends.

The table lists this clonotype with a few counts. The rearrangement links TRBV28 to TRBJ2-1, with 8 bases matching TRBD2. The germline V gene has CDR1 MDHEN and CDR2 SYDVKM. Trimming removed 5 bases from V and 4 bases from J; junction bases left unmatched: 13. This CDR3 has 17 residues. This CDR3 reads CASSPRGGGRRYNEQFF. Here the CDR3 DNA reads TGTGCCAGCAGTCCCAGAGGCGGCGGGAGGAGGTACAATGAGCAGTTCTTC. The full variable domain, with the rest looked up from reference TRBV28 and TRBJ2-1, is DVKVTQSSRYLVKRTGEKVFLECVQDMDHENMFWYRQDPGLGLRLIYFSYDVKMKEKGDIPEGYSVSREKKERFSLILESASTNQTSMYLCASSPRGGGRRYNEQFFGPGTRLTVL.

The V gene is TRBV5-1, the J gene TRBJ2-5, with D maybe TRBD1 (6 bases). V shed 4 bases and J shed 4 bases, with 17 bases lying between them. CDR3 length: 15 residues. Per germline, CDR1 SGHRS and CDR2 YFSETQ. The CDR3 region is CASSPKTGGGETQYF. The CDR3 region has the DNA TGCGCCAGCAGCCCCAAGACAGGCGGCGGAGAGACCCAGTACTTC.

The chain combines TRBV19 with TRBJ1-2, with D unresolved. Between the trimmed V and J ends, which lost 3 bases and 2 bases, there was a span of 13 bases. From germline, CDR1 is LNHDA and CDR2 SQIVND (reference sequence). This CDR3 has 15 amino acids. In DNA form, the CDR3 reads TGTGCCAGTAGTATGTTTGGCAGTCTAAACTATGGCTACACCTTC. It codes for CASSMFGSLNYGYTF.

This clonotype appeared a few times. The V gene is TRBV28, the J gene TRBJ1-2; TRBD1 might be the D (5 bases). Germline V gene sequence: CDR1 MDHEN, CDR2 SYDVKM. V was shortened by 5 bases and J by 6 bases, with 13 bases between the two germline ends. The CDR3 is 13 residues long. The CDR3 bases are TGTGCCAGCAGTAACGCCGGGGCCCATGGCTACACCTTC. It codes for CASSNAGAHGYTF.

This clonotype was observed many times. The genes are TRBV11-2 and TRBJ2-2; the match to TRBD2 covers 14 bases. The germline gives CDR1 SGHAT, CDR2 FQNNGV. The CDR3 is 21 amino acids. The V gene end was trimmed by 7 bases and the J gene end by 0 bases; junction bases not matched to a gene: 16. The CDR3 here is CASTEPVWPGLAGANTGELFF. For the CDR3, the DNA is TGTGCCAGCACAGAGCCAGTGTGGCCGGGACTAGCGGGAGCGAACACCGGGGAGCTGTTTTTT.

Remarks on this clonotype: A much larger clone sits a single nucleotide away, making a read error possible. Given the absence of the conserved phenylalanine or tryptophan at the CDR3 end, a read error is likely. The chain joins TRBV10-3 to TRBJ2-5, with 7 positions matching TRBD2. The junction had 11 bases not matched to a gene; V was cut back by 3 bases and J by 1 base. Germline V gives CDR1 ENHRY, CDR2 SYGVKD. CDR3 length equals 17 residues. CDR3 sequence: CAISDGRALGAQETQYL. Here the CDR3 DNA reads TGTGCCATCAGTGATGGGAGGGCCCTGGGCGCCCAAGAGACCCAGTACCTC.

The rearrangement joins TRBV28 to TRBJ1-1; D may be TRBD1 (5 bases). The length of the CDR3 is 17 residues. Germline V CDR1 and CDR2: MDHEN, SYDVKM. V was pared by 2 bases and J by 1 base, with 17 bases between. Written as DNA, the CDR3 is TGTGCCAGCAGTTTAGGGGGATGGGGGGACCAGAACACTGAAGCTTTCTTT. This translates into CASSLGGWGDQNTEAFF.

This clonotype showed up just a few times. At one end the junction does not follow the germline gene, possibly because of a read error. The chain combines TRBV6-1 with TRBJ2-4; 7 nucleotides match TRBD2. The CDR3 has 13 residues. The germline V gene has CDR1 MNHNS and CDR2 SASEGT. For the CDR3, the DNA is TGTGCCAGCAGTCGCAAGAGCGGGGCTCGTTTGGACTTC. Translated: CASSRKSGARLDF.

This clonotype was found a few times. V usage is TRBV3-1 and J usage is TRBJ2-5; D is perhaps TRBD2 (5 bases). Germline assignment: CDR1 LGHDT and CDR2 YNNKEL (reference sequence). This CDR3 contains 17 residues. The V end was cut by 0 bases, the J end by 0 bases, with 14 bases between. The CDR3 sequence: CASSQDLPGSYQETQYF. Written as DNA, the CDR3 is TGTGCCAGCAGCCAAGATTTACCGGGGTCGTACCAAGAGACCCAGTACTTC.

This clonotype was counted ten times or more. The chain links TRBV14 to TRBJ1-1; no definite D call. The V and J ends lost 3 bases and 1 base respectively, with 15 bases between them. This CDR3 comprises 16 residues. Per the germline V gene, CDR1 is SGHDN and CDR2 is FVKESK. CDR3 nucleotides: TGTGCCAGCAGCCAGAGACGGTTATTAAAGAACACTGAAGCTTTCTTT. This gives the protein CASSQRRLLKNTEAFF. Complete variable domain (other parts from reference TRBV14 and TRBJ1-1): EAGVTQFPSHSVIEKGQTVTLRCDPISGHDNLYWYRRVMGKEIKFLLHFVKESKQDESGMPNNRFLAERTGGTYSTLKVQPAELEDSGVYFCASSQRRLLKNTEAFFGQGTRLTVV.

The genes are TRBV5-1 and TRBJ2-3, with D tentatively TRBD2 (6 bases). V lost 0 bases and J 3 bases, leaving 14 bases between the germline ends. This CDR3 is 16 amino acids long. Germline V gene lookup returns CDR1 SGHRS and CDR2 YFSETQ. The CDR3 DNA is TGCGCCAGCAGCTTGGGACTAGGGAAGGGTACAGATACGCAGTATTTT. Its translation: CASSLGLGKGTDTQYF. The variable domain in full, with the rest retrieved from reference TRBV5-1 and TRBJ2-3, is KAGVTQTPRYLIKTRGQQVTLSCSPISGHRSVSWYQQTPGQGLQFLFEYFSETQRNKGNFPGRFSGRQFSNSRSEMNVSTLELGDSALYLCASSLGLGKGTDTQYFGPGTRLTVL.

The rearrangement joins TRBV5-6 to TRBJ2-1; maybe TRBD2 (6 bases). Germline V gene lookup returns CDR1 SGHDT and CDR2 YYEEEE. CDR3 length equals 12 residues. V was pared by 6 bases and J by 8 bases, with 12 bases between. The DNA of the CDR3 is TGTGCCAGCAACCGCCCGGGAGATGAGCAGTTCTTC. Translated: CASNRPGDEQFF.

A word on this clonotype: With a much larger clone just one base away, this may be a read error. This sequence joins TRBV6-9 and TRBJ2-7; TRBD1 matches at 8 bases. CDR3 length: 15 residues. Germline assignment: CDR1 MNHGY and CDR2 SVAAGI. The CDR3 DNA is TGTGTCAGCAGTTACCAGGGGGCACGGGACTACGAGCAGTACTTC. It translates to CVSSYQGARDYEQYF.

This clonotype was observed many times. The CDR3 is CASSLAPAGRGHDGYTF. DNA of the CDR3: TGTGCCAGCAGTTTAGCTCCCGCCGGCAGGGGGCATGATGGCTACACCTTC. This rearrangement joins TRBV12-3 or TRBV12-4 to TRBJ1-2; 8 nucleotides line up with TRBD1. V lost 0 bases to trimming and J lost 6 bases; unmatched junction nucleotides: 12. The CDR3 length is 17 residues.

This clonotype turned up a few times. The chain uses TRBV7-9 and TRBJ1-2, with 7 bases matching TRBD1. Germline trimming cut 3 bases from V and 3 bases from J; bases unmatched to any gene: 10. This CDR3 comprises 16 residues. The germline gives CDR1 SEHNR, CDR2 FQNEAQ (reference sequence). The CDR3 region is CASSLLTGESDYGYTF. The CDR3 nucleotides are TGTGCCAGCAGCTTGCTAACAGGGGAGTCGGACTATGGCTACACCTTC.

This chain joins TRBV19 and TRBJ2-3, with 11 bases lining up with TRBD2. J lost 2 bases, V lost 10 bases, and 8 bases had no gene match. This CDR3 contains 15 residues. The germline V gene has CDR1 LNHDA and CDR2 SQIVND (reference sequence). This CDR3 is CATSTSGVITDTQYF. In nucleotides, the CDR3 is TGTGCCACCTCGACTAGCGGGGTCATCACAGATACGCAGTATTTT.

This clonotype showed up many times. V is TRBV6-2 or TRBV6-3 and J is TRBJ2-7; 9 bases agree with TRBD2. V shed 2 bases, J shed 1 base, and the junction held 3 bases outside the gene matches. Germline V lookup: CDR1 MNHEY, CDR2 SVGEGT. The CDR3 spans 15 residues. The CDR3 sequence is CASSYDSGGSYEQYF. DNA of the CDR3: TGTGCCAGCAGTTACGATAGCGGGGGATCCTACGAGCAGTACTTC.

This clonotype has ten or more counts. This chain connects TRBV3-1 to TRBJ1-2; D is undetermined. The V gene's germline CDR1 is LGHDT and CDR2 YNNKEL (reference sequence). Trimming removed 2 bases at V and 6 bases at J, with 10 bases between. This CDR3 is 13 amino acids long. DNA for the CDR3: TGTGCCAGCAGCCAAACGTGGGAGGATGGCTACACCTTC. Translating gives CASSQTWEDGYTF.